The rows below give T cell receptor beta chains drawn from one sample of a study of T cell responses to AZD1222 COVID-19 vaccine. Profiled with immunoSEQ multiplex PCR; TCRdb holds only in-frame clones, not every one. The sample contains some 100,000 clones, around 90% of which appear only once. Here the sequenced sample was peripheral blood, taken on day 0 of AZD1222 vaccination. These receptors all stem from an adult in good health. Each CDR3 is given with its conserved first and last residue. Fields, in order: CDR3 protein, CDR3 DNA, clone size, J gene, D gene, V gene. D genes are given only for firm matches. Some rows have no size entry. The others give once, few or many, or a class for an expanded clone.

CASSHASGGLLGQYF,TGCGCCAGCAGCCACGCTAGCGGGGGGTTATTAGGGCAGTATTTT,.,TRBJ2-3,TRBD2,TRBV4-1
CASSKLRGEQFF,TGTGCCAGCAGCAAACTAAGGGGTGAGCAGTTCTTC,few,TRBJ2-1,.,TRBV13
CASSFMLREQFF,TGTGCCAGCAGTTTCATGCTACGGGAGCAGTTCTTC,.,TRBJ2-1,.,TRBV6-2/TRBV6-3
CASSKLTGGEPGETQYF,TGTGCCAGCAGCAAGTTGACAGGGGGCGAACCTGGAGAGACCCAGTACTTC,.,TRBJ2-5,TRBD1,TRBV7-2
CASSGQGLDGVNYGYTF,TGCGCCAGCAGTGGACAGGGATTAGATGGTGTAAACTATGGCTACACCTTC,once,TRBJ1-2,TRBD1,TRBV10-2
CASSGQGPVGGTQYF,TGTGCCAGCAGTGGACAGGGGCCGGTTGGGGGTACGCAGTATTTT,.,TRBJ2-3,TRBD1,TRBV2
CASSLDQGREGAFF,TGTGCCAGCAGCCTAGACCAGGGGAGGGAAGGAGCTTTCTTT,.,TRBJ1-1,.,TRBV7-9
CASSSRGRTEGLDTQYF,TGCGCCAGCAGCTCCCGGGGTAGGACGGAAGGTTTGGATACGCAGTATTTT,.,TRBJ2-3,.,TRBV4-1
CASSPGQSTDTQYF,TGTGCCAGCTCACCAGGACAATCCACAGATACGCAGTATTTT,.,TRBJ2-3,.,TRBV18
CASRQWDLYGYTF,TGTGCCAGCAGGCAGTGGGACCTGTATGGCTACACCTTC,.,TRBJ1-2,.,TRBV11-2
CASSRGTGGQIRALQLEQFF,TGTGCCAGCAGCCGAGGGACAGGGGGCCAAATAAGGGCCCTACAATTAGAGCAGTTCTTC,.,TRBJ2-1,TRBD1,TRBV6-6
CARTAWGNTQYF,TGTGCCAGGACCGCCTGGGGAAATACGCAGTATTTT,.,TRBJ2-3,.,TRBV7-2
CASTQAYSNQPQHF,TGTGCCAGCACCCAGGCGTATAGCAATCAGCCCCAGCATTTT,.,TRBJ1-5,.,TRBV2
CAWSSRDRGEKLFF,TGTGCCTGGAGTAGCCGGGACAGGGGTGAAAAACTGTTTTTT,.,TRBJ1-4,TRBD1,TRBV30
CASSQDAWDSDSNQPQHF,TGCGCCAGCAGCCAAGATGCGTGGGACAGCGATAGCAATCAGCCCCAGCATTTT,.,TRBJ1-5,TRBD1,TRBV4-1
CASSQDARTGARGAYEQYF,TGCGCCAGCAGCCAAGATGCGAGGACAGGGGCTCGAGGGGCCTACGAGCAGTACTTC,.,TRBJ2-7,TRBD1,TRBV4-3
CASSPQGGEKLFF,TGTGCCAGCTCACCCCAGGGCGGCGAAAAACTGTTTTTT,.,TRBJ1-4,.,TRBV18
CASSPRGGGDTEAFF,TGTGCCAGCTCCCCTAGAGGGGGGGGCGACACTGAAGCTTTCTTT,.,TRBJ1-1,.,TRBV6-5
CASRDGASAYNEQFF,TGTGCCAGCAGGGACGGGGCTAGCGCCTACAATGAGCAGTTCTTC,.,TRBJ2-1,.,TRBV27
CASSVTHRLGEQYF,TGTGCCAGCAGTGTAACGCACAGATTGGGGGAGCAGTACTTC,.,TRBJ2-7,.,TRBV2
CASSYSGGGMENIQYF,TGTGCCAGCAGTTACTCGGGCGGGGGAATGGAAAACATTCAGTACTTC,.,TRBJ2-4,TRBD2,TRBV6-5
CASSPMAGSWKTEQFF,TGTGCCAGCAGTCCCATGGCAGGGAGCTGGAAAACTGAGCAGTTCTTC,.,TRBJ2-1,.,TRBV28
CASSSRGTANTGELFF,TGCGCCAGCAGCTCACGCGGGACAGCGAACACCGGGGAGCTGTTTTTT,.,TRBJ2-2,.,TRBV10-1
CASEGEATYEQYF,TGTGCCAGCGAAGGGGAGGCGACCTACGAGCAGTACTTC,once,TRBJ2-7,.,TRBV6-5
CASSFSGSTDTQYF,TGTGCCAGCAGTTTTAGCGGCAGCACAGATACGCAGTATTTT,.,TRBJ2-3,.,TRBV2
CASSAEYTGGIYGYTF,TGTGCCAGCAGTGCCGAATACACAGGGGGCATCTATGGCTACACCTTC,.,TRBJ1-2,TRBD1,TRBV27
CASSLAQGTNEKLFF,TGCGCCAGCAGCTTGGCACAGGGAACTAATGAAAAACTGTTTTTT,once,TRBJ1-4,.,TRBV5-1
CASSRDRDRTYEQYF,TGTGCCAGCAGCCGCGACCGGGACAGGACCTACGAGCAGTACTTC,.,TRBJ2-7,TRBD1,TRBV7-7
CASSITSGSTDTQYF,TGTGCCAGCAGCATAACTAGCGGGAGCACAGATACGCAGTATTTT,.,TRBJ2-3,TRBD2,TRBV9
CASSLGVNTEAFF,TGTGCCAGCAGCTTGGGGGTGAACACTGAAGCTTTCTTT,.,TRBJ1-1,.,TRBV5-5
CASSPGAPRDEQYF,TGTGCCAGCTCACCGGGGGCTCCGAGGGACGAGCAGTACTTC,.,TRBJ2-7,.,TRBV18
CASKSEVYNEQFF,TGTGCCAGCAAGAGTGAGGTTTACAATGAGCAGTTCTTC,few,TRBJ2-1,.,TRBV27
CASSLDRELEAFF,TGTGCCAGCAGTTTAGACAGGGAGCTTGAAGCTTTCTTT,.,TRBJ1-1,TRBD1,TRBV28